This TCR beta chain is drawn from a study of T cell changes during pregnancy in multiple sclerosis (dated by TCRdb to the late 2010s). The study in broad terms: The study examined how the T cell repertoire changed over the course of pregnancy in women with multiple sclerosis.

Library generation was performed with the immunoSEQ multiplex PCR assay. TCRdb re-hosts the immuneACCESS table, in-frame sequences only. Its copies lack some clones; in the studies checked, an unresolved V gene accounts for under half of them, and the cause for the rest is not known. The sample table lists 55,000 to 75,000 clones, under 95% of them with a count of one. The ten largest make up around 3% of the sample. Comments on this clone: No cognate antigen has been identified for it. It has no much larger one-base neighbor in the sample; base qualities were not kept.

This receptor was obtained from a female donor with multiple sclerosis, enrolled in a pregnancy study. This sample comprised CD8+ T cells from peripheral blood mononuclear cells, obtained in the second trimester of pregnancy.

CDR3 sequence: CASSPGLEGDTQYF. DNA sequence: TGTGCCAGCAGCCCGGGACTAGAGGGAGACACGCAGTATTTT. Here the chain combines TRBV5-4 and TRBJ2-3; 8 middle bases align to TRBD2. For this chain, trimming is 4 bases at the V end and 9 bases at the J end, and the number of junction bases without a gene match is 10. From the cysteine through the phenylalanine, the CDR3 covers 14 amino acids. This entry keeps only the CDR3 DNA: 42 bases, framed from base 1. The germline V gene encodes CDR1 SGHNT and CDR2 YYREEE (reference sequence).